This TCR beta chain was recorded in a study of T cell changes during pregnancy in multiple sclerosis. TCRdb's table, derived via immunoSEQ multiplex PCR, lists solely in-frame clones and lacks some. The table lists tens of thousands of clones, 90% of them singletons. Sequenced material: CD8+ T cells from peripheral blood mononuclear cells, taken in the first trimester of pregnancy. This TCR was recovered from a female donor with multiple sclerosis, enrolled in a pregnancy study.

The CDR3 nucleotides read TGTGCCAGCAGCCAAGATACGGGACAGGGAAGCACAGATACGCAGTATTTT. Translation: CASSQDTGQGSTDTQYF. V gene TRBV4-2 combines with J gene TRBJ2-3; 9 bases line up with TRBD1. CDR1 is LGHNA, CDR2 YNFKEQ, per germline. The CDR3 is 17 residues long. The V and J ends lost 0 bases and 0 bases, in that order; junction bases with no gene match: 4.